This T cell receptor (beta chain) is drawn from a study of blood T cell repertoires in COVID-19. The wider study: T cells, B-cell-depleted T cells, or PBMCs supplied cDNA or gDNA.

Assay: immunoSEQ multiplex PCR; the TCRdb copy retains only in-frame clones and omits some. Of some 360,000 clones in the sample, more than 75% were seen once. The sequenced sample consisted of peripheral blood. This receptor was taken from a woman aged 60-75 years with COVID-19, enrolled during active disease.

In DNA form, the CDR3 reads TGTGCCACCTTACAAGTAAACAGGGAGTGGCAGGCAACTGAAGCTTTCTTT. Its translation is CATLQVNREWQATEAFF. This rearrangement joins TRBV19 to TRBJ1-1; possibly TRBD1 for D (6 bases). The V end lost 10 bases, the J end lost 5 bases, and 29 bases lay between the germline ends. The CDR3 is 17 residues long. CDR1 and CDR2 from the germline V gene are LNHDA and SQIVND (reference sequence).